This T cell receptor (beta chain) was found in a study of blood T cell repertoires in COVID-19 (dated by TCRdb to the early 2020s). About the study as a whole: Collaborator samples came from the United States, Italy and Spain and covered acute and convalescent phases of COVID-19. The material from the prospective study consisted of cDNA or gDNA derived from T cells, B-cell-depleted T cells, or PBMCs. The dataset comprised deeply sampled blood TCRbeta repertoires from subjects exposed to, actively infected with, or recovered from COVID-19. The repertoires were released in a freely available public database meant as a resource for research on the immune response to SARS-CoV-2. The samples were drawn from two sources: the first 160 participants of the ongoing ImmuneRACE study, and 1,254 subjects contributed by 6 global collaborators. The sample metadata nearly always contained a de-identified subject ID, COVID-19 status, age in years and sex. Where available, HLA class I and class II types were obtained from metadata supplied by the sample provider rather than from assay-based typing. What the research found in general, with its limitations: Clinical and demographic metadata were provided uncurated, with the amount varying by source and participant.

V ends up 6 bases short and J 4 bases short, with an unmatched junction base count of 6. Reading from cysteine to phenylalanine, the CDR3 counts 14 amino acids. Left in the record is the CDR3 DNA by itself, 42 bases read in frame from the first base. The germline V gene gives CDR1 as MNHEY and CDR2 as SVGAGI. As regards this clone: Its recognized antigen is unknown. The record has no base qualities; no much larger clone is one base away.

TCRbeta CDR3 regions were amplified from genomic DNA by means of the immunoSEQ Assay, a bias-controlled multiplex PCR. The published analysis was carried out like this. The number of nucleated cells in each sample was estimated from the amplification of reference gene primers within the assay. To quantify the absolute abundance of each unique TCRbeta CDR3 rearrangement, sequence reads were collapsed and filtered. For each sample, productive Simpson clonality was calculated by taking the square root of Simpson's diversity index across productive rearrangements. As stored in TCRdb, this immuneACCESS dataset retains in-frame rearrangements with V and J assigned. A fraction of the clones does not appear; measured against another copy, unresolved V genes explain less than half of the discrepancy, and the remainder lacks a known reason. That table supplies the V and J calls and clone size; D and trimming were determined from the DNA. This sample holds 160,000 or so clones; approximately 90% were observed only once. The biggest ten clones account for about 9.4% of the sample.

One collaborating source in Seattle enrolled patients during active infection and followed them longitudinally through the course of disease. Collaborating institutions collected whole blood in K2EDTA tubes following their own protocols. For TCRbeta analysis, collaborators shipped samples as frozen whole blood, isolated PBMCs, or DNA extracted from either of those sample types. Sequenced sample: peripheral blood. The chain uses TRBV6-5 and TRBJ1-5, with TRBD1 matching 7 junction bases. This clonotype originated in a woman aged 70-85 years with COVID-19, enrolled during active disease. CDR3 protein: CASRQTGLNQPQHF. The bases read TGTGCCAGCAGGCAGACAGGGTTGAATCAGCCCCAGCATTTT.